Described below is a single TCR beta chain sequence and its context. This clonotype was seen more than once but under ten times. Its binding antigen is unknown. No qualities accompany the bases; no much larger clone lies one base away. The instrument was an Illumina HiSeq 2000. Multiplex PCR amplification was used to generate the TCR beta chain libraries. The amplified TCR beta chain products were analyzed by high-throughput sequencing. TCRdb reprocessing: public reads trimmed at Q25 with fastp, clones called with MiXCR, in-frame beta chains kept. For every CDR3 protein sequence, its rows merge into one entry that carries the most common genes and DNA. In all, the sample holds fewer than 250,000 distinct CDR3 sequences, and about 34% of those were seen once. The top ten constitute 1.1% to 1.5% of the sample. This sample is part of a study of breast tumors, draining lymph nodes, adjacent tissues (dated by TCRdb to about 2016). Context from the whole study: The study compared TCR beta repertoires across tumor, adjacent nontumor tissue and axillary lymph nodes from breast cancer patients. The study was designed to assess the relationships and possible T-cell exchange between tumor, surrounding tissue and draining lymph node repertoires in human breast cancer. What the work shows at the level of the full study, not this receptor alone: Tumor T-cell repertoires showed less diversity than lymph node repertoires and more diversity than nontumor tissue repertoires, and tumor T-cell repertoires showed preferential V and J gene usage. The study presented the conclusion that tumor T cells originate in lymph nodes as consistent with a hypothesis, not as something directly demonstrated. The data were considered consistent with the idea that most tumor T cells come from the lymph node and then expand in tumor tissue. Tumor and nontumor tissue repertoires were significantly more similar in luminal-like than in basal-like breast cancer.

V loses 4 bases of germline sequence and J loses 6 bases, and the interval between the two ends is 4 bases. The germline V gene (reference sequence) supplies CDR1 SGHNT and CDR2 YYREEE. From cysteine to phenylalanine, the CDR3 is 11 amino acids long. The kept DNA is CDR3 alone, 33 bases in frame from the first base. The lymph node samples were taken from the axillary draining lymph nodes of breast cancer patients. The chain uses TRBV5-4 and TRBJ2-2; no D gene can be assigned with confidence. The sample consisted of axillary lymph node tissue. The sequence derives from a female donor with breast cancer. Some clones in this sample may be carry-over from other donors' samples. CDR3 sequence: CASSPSGELFF. The DNA sequence is given as TGTGCCAGCAGCCCATCCGGGGAGCTGTTTTTT.